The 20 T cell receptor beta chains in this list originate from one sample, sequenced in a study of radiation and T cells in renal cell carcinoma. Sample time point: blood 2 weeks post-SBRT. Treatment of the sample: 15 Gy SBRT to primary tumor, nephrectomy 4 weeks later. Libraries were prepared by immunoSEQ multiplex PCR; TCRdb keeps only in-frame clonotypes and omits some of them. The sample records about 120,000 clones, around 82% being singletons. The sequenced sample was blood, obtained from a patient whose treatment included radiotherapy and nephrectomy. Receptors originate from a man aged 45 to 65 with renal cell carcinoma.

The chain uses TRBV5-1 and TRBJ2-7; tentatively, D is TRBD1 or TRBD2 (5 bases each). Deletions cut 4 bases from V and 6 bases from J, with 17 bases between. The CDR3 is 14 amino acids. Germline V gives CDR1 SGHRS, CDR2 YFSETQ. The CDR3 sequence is CASSPIAGSIEQYF. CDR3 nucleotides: TGCGCCAGCAGCCCCATTGCAGGGAGCATCGAGCAGTACTTC.

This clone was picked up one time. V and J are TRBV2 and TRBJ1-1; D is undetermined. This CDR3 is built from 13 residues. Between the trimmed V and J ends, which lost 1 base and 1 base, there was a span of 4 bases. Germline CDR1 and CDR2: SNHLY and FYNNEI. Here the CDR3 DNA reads TGTGCCAGCAGTGAAGACCGGAACACTGAAGCTTTCTTT. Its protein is CASSEDRNTEAFF.

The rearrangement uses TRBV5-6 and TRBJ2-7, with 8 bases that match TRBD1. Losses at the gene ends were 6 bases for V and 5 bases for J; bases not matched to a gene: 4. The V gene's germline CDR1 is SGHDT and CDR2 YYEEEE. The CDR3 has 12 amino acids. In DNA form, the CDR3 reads TGTGCCAGCACCCTACAGGGGGACGAGCAGTACTTC. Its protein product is CASTLQGDEQYF.

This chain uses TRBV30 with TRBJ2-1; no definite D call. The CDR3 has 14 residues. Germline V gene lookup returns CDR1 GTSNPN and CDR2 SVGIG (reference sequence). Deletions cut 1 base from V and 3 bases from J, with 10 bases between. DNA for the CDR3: TGTGCCTGGAGTGACGGTACTAACTACAATGAGCAGTTCTTC. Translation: CAWSDGTNYNEQFF. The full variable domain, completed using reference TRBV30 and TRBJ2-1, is SQTIHQWPATLVQPVGSPLSLECTVEGTSNPNLYWYRQAAGRGLQLLFYSVGIGQISSEVPQNLSASRPQDRQFILSSKKLLLSDSGFYLCAWSDGTNYNEQFFGPGTRLTVL.

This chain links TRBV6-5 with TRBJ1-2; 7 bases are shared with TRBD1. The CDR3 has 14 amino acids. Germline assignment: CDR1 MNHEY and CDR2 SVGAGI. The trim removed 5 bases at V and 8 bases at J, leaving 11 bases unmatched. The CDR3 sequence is CASSTRDSLSGYTF. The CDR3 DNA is TGTGCCAGCAGTACCAGGGACAGCCTCTCGGGCTACACCTTC.

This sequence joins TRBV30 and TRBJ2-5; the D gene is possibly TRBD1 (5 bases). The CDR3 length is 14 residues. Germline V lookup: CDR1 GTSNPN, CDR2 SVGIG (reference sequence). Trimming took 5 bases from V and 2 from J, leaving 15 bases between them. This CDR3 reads CAWGNQGIQETQYF. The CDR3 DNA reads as TGTGCCTGGGGTAATCAGGGCATACAAGAGACCCAGTACTTC.

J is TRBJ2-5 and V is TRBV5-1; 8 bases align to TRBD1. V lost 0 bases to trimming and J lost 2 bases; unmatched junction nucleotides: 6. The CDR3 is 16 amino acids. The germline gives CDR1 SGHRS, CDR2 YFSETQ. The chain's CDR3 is CASSLVAGGNQETQYF. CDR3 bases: TGCGCCAGCAGCTTGGTCGCAGGGGGCAATCAAGAGACCCAGTACTTC.

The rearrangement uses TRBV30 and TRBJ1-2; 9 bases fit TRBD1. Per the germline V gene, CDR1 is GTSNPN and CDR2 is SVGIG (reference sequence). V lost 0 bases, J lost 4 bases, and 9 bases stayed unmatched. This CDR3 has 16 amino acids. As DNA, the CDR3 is TGTGCCTGGAGTGTCCTTGGGACAGGGTACCCCTATGGCTACACCTTC. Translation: CAWSVLGTGYPYGYTF.

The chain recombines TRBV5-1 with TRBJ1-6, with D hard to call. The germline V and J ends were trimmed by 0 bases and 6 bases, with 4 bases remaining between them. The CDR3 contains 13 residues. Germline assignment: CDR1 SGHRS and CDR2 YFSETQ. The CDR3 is CASSLGINSPLHF. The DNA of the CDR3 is TGCGCCAGCAGCTTGGGGATTAATTCACCCCTCCACTTT.

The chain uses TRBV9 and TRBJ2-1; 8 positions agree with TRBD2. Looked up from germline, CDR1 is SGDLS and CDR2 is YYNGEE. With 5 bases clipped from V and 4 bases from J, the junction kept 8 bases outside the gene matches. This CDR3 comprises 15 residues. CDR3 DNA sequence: TGTGCCAGCAGGCCTTTAGCGGGATCATACAATGAGCAGTTCTTC. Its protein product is CASRPLAGSYNEQFF.

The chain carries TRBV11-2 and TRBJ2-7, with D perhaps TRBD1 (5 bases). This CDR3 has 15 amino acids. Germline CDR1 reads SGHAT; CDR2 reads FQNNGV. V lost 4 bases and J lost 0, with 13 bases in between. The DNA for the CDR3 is TGTGCCAGCAGCTCTAGGCGACAGATCTCCTACGAGCAGTACTTC. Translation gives CASSSRRQISYEQYF.

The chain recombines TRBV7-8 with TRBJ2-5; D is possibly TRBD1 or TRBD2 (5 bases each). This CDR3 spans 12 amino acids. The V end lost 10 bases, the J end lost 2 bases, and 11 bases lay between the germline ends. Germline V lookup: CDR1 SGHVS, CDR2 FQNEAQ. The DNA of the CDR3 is TGTGCCACCTCGGGGCGTCAAGAGACCCAGTACTTC. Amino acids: CATSGRQETQYF.

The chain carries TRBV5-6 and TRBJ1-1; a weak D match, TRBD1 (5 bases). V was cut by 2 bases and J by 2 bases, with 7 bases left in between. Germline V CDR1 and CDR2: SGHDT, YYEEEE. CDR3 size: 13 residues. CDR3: CASSFGGNTEAFF. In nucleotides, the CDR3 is TGTGCCAGCAGCTTCGGGGGAAACACTGAAGCTTTCTTT.

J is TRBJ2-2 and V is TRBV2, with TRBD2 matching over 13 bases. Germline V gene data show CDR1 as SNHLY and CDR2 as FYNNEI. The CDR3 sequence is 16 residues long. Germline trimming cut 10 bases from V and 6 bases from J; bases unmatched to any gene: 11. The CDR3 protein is CATGTSGANRAGELFF. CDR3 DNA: TGTGCCACCGGGACTAGCGGGGCCAACCGCGCCGGGGAGCTGTTTTTT.

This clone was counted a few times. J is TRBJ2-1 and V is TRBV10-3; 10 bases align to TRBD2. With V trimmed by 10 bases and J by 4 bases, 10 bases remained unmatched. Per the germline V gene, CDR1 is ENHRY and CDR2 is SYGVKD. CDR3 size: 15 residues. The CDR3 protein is CATKNSAGGYNEQFF. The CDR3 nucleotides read TGTGCCACAAAAAACTCAGCGGGAGGGTACAATGAGCAGTTCTTC.

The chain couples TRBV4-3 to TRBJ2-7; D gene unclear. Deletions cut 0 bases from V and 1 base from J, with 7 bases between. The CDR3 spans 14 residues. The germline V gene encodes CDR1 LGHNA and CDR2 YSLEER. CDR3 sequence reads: CASSQDIGSYEQYF. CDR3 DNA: TGCGCCAGCAGCCAAGATATCGGGTCCTACGAGCAGTACTTC.

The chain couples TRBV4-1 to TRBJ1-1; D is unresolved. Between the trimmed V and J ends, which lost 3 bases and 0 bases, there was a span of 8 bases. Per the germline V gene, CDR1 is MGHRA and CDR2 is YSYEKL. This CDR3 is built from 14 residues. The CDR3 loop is CASSHNSMNTEAFF. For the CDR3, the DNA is TGCGCCAGCAGCCATAACAGCATGAACACTGAAGCTTTCTTT.

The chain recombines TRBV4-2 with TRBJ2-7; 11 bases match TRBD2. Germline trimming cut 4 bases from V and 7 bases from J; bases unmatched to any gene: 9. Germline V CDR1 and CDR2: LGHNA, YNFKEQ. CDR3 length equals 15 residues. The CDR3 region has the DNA TGTGCCAGCAGCCCTATTCTAGCGGGGGGCAGTGAGCAGTACTTC. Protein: CASSPILAGGSEQYF.

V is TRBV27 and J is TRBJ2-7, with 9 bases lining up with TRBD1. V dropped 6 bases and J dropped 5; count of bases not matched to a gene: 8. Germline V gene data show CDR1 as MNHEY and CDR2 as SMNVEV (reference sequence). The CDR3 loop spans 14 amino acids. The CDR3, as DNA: TGTGCCAGCAGACCGGGACAGGGTTTCAACGAGCAGTACTTC. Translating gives CASRPGQGFNEQYF.

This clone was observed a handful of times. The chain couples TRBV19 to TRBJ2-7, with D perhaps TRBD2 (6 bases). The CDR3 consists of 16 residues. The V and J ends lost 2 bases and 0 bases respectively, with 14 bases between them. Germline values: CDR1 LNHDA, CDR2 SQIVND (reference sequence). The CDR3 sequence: CASSIRERANSYEQYF. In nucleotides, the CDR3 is TGTGCCAGTAGTATAAGGGAGCGGGCGAACTCCTACGAGCAGTACTTC.